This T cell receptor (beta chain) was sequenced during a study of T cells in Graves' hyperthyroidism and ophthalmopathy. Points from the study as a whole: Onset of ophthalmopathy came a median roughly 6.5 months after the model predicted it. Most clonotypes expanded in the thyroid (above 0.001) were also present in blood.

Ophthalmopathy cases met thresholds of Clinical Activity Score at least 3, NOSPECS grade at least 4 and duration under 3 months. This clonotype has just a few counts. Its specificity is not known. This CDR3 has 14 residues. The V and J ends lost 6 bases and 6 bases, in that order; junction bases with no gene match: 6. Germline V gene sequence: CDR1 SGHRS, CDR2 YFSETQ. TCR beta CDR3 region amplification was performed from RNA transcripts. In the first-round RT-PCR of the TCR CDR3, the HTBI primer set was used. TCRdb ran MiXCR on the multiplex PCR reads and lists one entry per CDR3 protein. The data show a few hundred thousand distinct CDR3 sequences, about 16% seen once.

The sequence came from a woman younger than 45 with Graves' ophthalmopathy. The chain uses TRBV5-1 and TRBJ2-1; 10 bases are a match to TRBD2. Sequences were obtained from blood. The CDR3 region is CASTSSGRFNEQFF. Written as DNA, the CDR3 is TGCGCCAGCACGAGTAGCGGGAGGTTCAATGAGCAGTTCTTC.